The source of this TCR beta chain is a study of shared clonotypes between healthy human individuals. Study processing details: ImmunoSEQ output lacked quality scores and full-length reads, limiting matched filtering. The method was immunoSEQ multiplex PCR; TCRdb's version includes in-frame clones alone and lacks a portion of them. Clone size and the V and J calls come from that table; the DNA yielded D and trimming. The sample has approximately 500,000 clones; 90% to 96% are singletons. Findings of the study overall: Among four donors, roughly 5% of naive CD4 clonotypes were found in common.

Turning to this clone: Its antigen is not identified.

The CDR3 runs 16 residues. J was trimmed by 2 bases and V by 5 bases; bases with no gene match: 10. Germline V gene lookup returns CDR1 LNHDA and CDR2 SQIVND (reference sequence). Splitting of CD4+ cells produced CD45RA+ naive and CD45RA-negative memory subsets. The chain couples TRBV19 to TRBJ2-7; 9 bases align to TRBD1. The sample was naive CD4+ T cells sorted from blood. Subset meaning: CD45RA+ positively selected. The sequence was collected from a woman between 25 and 40 years old in good health. CDR3 residues: CASSSPGTGIPYEQYF. CDR3 DNA: TGTGCCAGTAGTTCACCCGGGACAGGGATCCCCTACGAGCAGTACTTC.